The present T cell receptor beta chain was sequenced within a study of blood T cell repertoires in COVID-19. Per the germline V gene, CDR1 is SQVTM and CDR2 is ANQGSEA. The CDR3 sequence is 13 residues long. Trimming shortened V by 6 bases and J by 4 bases, and 12 bases separated the two germline ends. Authors' processing steps: Estimates of nucleated cell counts were drawn from the amplification of reference gene primers. TCRdb keeps only in-frame clones here, not all; method: immunoSEQ multiplex PCR. That table is the source of V, J and clone size, and D and trimming were worked out from the DNA. The table shows approximately 250,000 clones, with roughly four fifths occurring only once.

This sequence was found in a man aged 25 to 40 with acute COVID-19. V and J are TRBV29-1 and TRBJ1-4; D is possibly TRBD1 (5 bases). Sample: PBMCs or T cells enriched from blood (not recorded which). CDR3 DNA sequence: TGCAGCGTCGGACGCGGGGGTAATGAAAAACTGTTTTTT. This codes for CSVGRGGNEKLFF.